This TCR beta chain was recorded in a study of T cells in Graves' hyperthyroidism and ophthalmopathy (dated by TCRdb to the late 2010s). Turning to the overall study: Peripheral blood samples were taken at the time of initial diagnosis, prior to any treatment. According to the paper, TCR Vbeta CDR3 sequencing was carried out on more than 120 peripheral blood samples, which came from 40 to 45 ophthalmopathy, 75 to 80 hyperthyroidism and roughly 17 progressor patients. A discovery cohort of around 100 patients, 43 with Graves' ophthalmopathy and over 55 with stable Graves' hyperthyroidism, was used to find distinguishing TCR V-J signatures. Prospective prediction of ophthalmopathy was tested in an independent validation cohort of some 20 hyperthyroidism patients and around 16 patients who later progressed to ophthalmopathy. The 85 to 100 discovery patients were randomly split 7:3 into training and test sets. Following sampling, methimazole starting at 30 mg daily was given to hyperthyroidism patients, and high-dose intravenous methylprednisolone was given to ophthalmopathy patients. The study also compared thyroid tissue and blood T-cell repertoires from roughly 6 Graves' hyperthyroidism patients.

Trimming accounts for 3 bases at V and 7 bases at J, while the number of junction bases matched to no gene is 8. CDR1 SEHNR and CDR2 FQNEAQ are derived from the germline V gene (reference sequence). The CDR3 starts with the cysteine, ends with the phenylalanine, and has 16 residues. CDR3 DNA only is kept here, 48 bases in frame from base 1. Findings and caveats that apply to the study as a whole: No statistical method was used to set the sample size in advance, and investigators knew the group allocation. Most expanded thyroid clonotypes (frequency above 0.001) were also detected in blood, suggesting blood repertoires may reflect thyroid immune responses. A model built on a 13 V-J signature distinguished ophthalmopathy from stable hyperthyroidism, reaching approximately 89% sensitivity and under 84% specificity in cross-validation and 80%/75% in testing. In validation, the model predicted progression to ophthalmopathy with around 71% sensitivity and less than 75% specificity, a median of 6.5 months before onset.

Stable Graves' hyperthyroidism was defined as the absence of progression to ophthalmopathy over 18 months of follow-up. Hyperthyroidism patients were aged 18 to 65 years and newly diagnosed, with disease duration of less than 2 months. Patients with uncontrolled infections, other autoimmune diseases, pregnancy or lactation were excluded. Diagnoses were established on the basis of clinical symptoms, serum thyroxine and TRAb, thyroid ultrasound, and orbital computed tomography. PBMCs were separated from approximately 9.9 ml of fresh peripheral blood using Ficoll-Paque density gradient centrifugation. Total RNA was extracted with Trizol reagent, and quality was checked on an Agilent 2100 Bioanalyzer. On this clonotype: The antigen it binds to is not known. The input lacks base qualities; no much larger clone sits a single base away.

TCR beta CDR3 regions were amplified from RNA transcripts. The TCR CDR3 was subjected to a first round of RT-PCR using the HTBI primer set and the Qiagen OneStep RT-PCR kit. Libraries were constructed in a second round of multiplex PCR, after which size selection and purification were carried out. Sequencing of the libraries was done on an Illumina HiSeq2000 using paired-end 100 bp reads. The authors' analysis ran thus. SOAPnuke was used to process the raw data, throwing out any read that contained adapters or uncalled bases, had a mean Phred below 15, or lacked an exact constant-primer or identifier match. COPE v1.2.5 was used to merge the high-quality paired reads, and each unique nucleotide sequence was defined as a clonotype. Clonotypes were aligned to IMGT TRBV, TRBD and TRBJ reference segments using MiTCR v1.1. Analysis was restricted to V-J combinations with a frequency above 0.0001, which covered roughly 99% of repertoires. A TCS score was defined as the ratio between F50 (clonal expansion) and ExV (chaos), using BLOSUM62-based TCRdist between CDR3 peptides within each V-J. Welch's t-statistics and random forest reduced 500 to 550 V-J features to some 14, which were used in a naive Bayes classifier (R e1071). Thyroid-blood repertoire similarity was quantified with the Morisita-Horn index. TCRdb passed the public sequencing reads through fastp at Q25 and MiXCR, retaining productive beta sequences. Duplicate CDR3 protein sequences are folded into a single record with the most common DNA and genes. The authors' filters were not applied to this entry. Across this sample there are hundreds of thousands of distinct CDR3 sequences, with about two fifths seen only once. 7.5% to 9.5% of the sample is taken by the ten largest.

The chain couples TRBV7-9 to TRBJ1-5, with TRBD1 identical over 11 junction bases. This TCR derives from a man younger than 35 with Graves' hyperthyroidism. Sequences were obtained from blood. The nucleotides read TGTGCCAGCAGCTTGGCAGGGACAGGGGGTGCACAGCCCCAGCATTTT. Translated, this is CASSLAGTGGAQPQHF. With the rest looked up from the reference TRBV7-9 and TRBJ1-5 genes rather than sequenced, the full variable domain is DTGVSQNPRHKITKRGQNVTFRCDPISEHNRLYWYRQTLGQGPEFLTYFQNEAQLEKSRLLSDRFSAERPKGSFSTLEIQRTEQGDSAMYLCASSLAGTGGAQPQHFGDGTRLSIL.